These 14 T cell receptor beta chains were sequenced from one sample in a study of identifying expanded T cells in peripheral blood. Libraries were prepared by immunoSEQ multiplex PCR; TCRdb keeps only in-frame clonotypes and omits some of them. The table has over 100,000 clones, around 89% seen once. The specimen sequenced was blood. The receptors shown here come from a person between 18 and 75 years old in good health.

Note on this clone: The junction does not match germline at one end; this may be a read error. The chain joins TRBV6-1 to TRBJ2-1, with 10 positions matching TRBD2. Germline CDR1 reads MNHNS; CDR2 reads SASEGT. The CDR3 is made up of 14 amino acids. CDR3 DNA: TGTGCCAGCAGGGAAGCGGGAGGGCCCCGGGAGCAGTTCTTC. Encoded protein: CASREAGGPREQFF.

This chain uses TRBV9 with TRBJ2-7; D is possibly TRBD2 (6 bases). Germline loops: CDR1 SGDLS, CDR2 YYNGEE. The CDR3 runs to 14 residues. The germline V and J ends were trimmed by 2 bases and 0 bases, with 9 bases remaining between them. The CDR3 region has the DNA TGTGCCAGCAGCGTTGACGGGAGCTCCTACGAGCAGTACTTC. Its translation: CASSVDGSSYEQYF.

The chain combines TRBV9 with TRBJ2-2, with 10 bases matching TRBD2. The V gene's germline CDR1 is SGDLS and CDR2 YYNGEE. The trim removed 4 bases at V and 7 bases at J, leaving 7 bases unmatched. The CDR3 is 15 residues long. CDR3 loop: CASSPSGRANGELFF. As DNA, the CDR3 is TGTGCCAGCAGCCCAAGCGGGAGGGCTAACGGGGAGCTGTTTTTT.

The rearrangement joins TRBV30 to TRBJ1-6, with D possibly matching TRBD1 (5 bases). The CDR3 runs to 17 residues. CDR1 is GTSNPN, CDR2 SVGIG, per germline (reference sequence). V gave up 2 bases and J gave up 0 bases, with 14 bases separating them. CDR3 in DNA: TGTGCCTGGAGTTTATCAGGGATGAGCTCCTATAATTCACCCCTCCACTTT. This translates into CAWSLSGMSSYNSPLHF. Full variable domain (rest looked up from reference TRBV30 and TRBJ1-6): SQTIHQWPATLVQPVGSPLSLECTVEGTSNPNLYWYRQAAGRGLQLLFYSVGIGQISSEVPQNLSASRPQDRQFILSSKKLLLSDSGFYLCAWSLSGMSSYNSPLHFGNGTRLTVT.

The gene calls are TRBV28 and TRBJ1-5; TRBD1 is a possible D gene (5 bases). Germline values: CDR1 MDHEN, CDR2 SYDVKM. The V gene lost 6 bases and the J gene lost 3 bases, with 21 bases spanning the gap. The CDR3 totals 17 residues. This CDR3 is CASSKTSTVVDNQPQHF. The DNA of the CDR3 is TGTGCCAGCAGCAAAACTTCGACAGTCGTCGACAATCAGCCCCAGCATTTT.

The V gene is TRBV7-6, the J gene TRBJ2-1; tentatively, D is TRBD1 (5 bases). Trimming cost V 6 bases and J 0 bases, with 18 bases left between them. Germline V gene data show CDR1 as SGHVS and CDR2 as FNYEAQ. The CDR3 has 17 residues. The CDR3 protein is CASRPRSQGSSYNEQFF. DNA of the CDR3: TGTGCCAGCAGGCCGAGATCCCAGGGCAGCTCCTACAATGAGCAGTTCTTC.

The chain couples TRBV7-2 to TRBJ2-1; tentatively, D is TRBD2 (6 bases). CDR3 size: 15 residues. CDR1 is SGHTA, CDR2 FQGNSA, per germline. Trimming removed 3 bases at V and 0 bases at J, with 9 bases between. The CDR3 nucleotides read TGTGCCAGCAGCTTCGTGACTAGCTCCTACAATGAGCAGTTCTTC. It specifies CASSFVTSSYNEQFF. The variable domain in full, completed from reference TRBV7-2 and TRBJ2-1, reads GAGVSQSPSNKVTEKGKDVELRCDPISGHTALYWYRQSLGQGLEFLIYFQGNSAPDKSGLPSDRFSAERTGGSVSTLTIQRTQQEDSAVYLCASSFVTSSYNEQFFGPGTRLTVL.

The genes are TRBV6-5 and TRBJ2-7, with D perhaps given as TRBD1 or TRBD2 (5 bases each). The CDR3 contains 15 residues. Germline CDR1 is MNHEY and CDR2 is SVGAGI. Trimming took off 0 bases at V and 5 bases at J, with 14 bases between the two ends. The CDR3 sequence is CASSYSPGPPHEQYF. In DNA form, the CDR3 reads TGTGCCAGCAGTTACTCCCCGGGACCACCCCACGAGCAGTACTTC.

This chain's CDR3 is CASSSGSASGRYIKETQYF. CDR3 bases: TGTGCCAGCAGCTCGGGCTCCGCTAGCGGGAGGTATATTAAAGAGACCCAGTACTTC. V usage is TRBV5-6 and J usage is TRBJ2-5, with TRBD2 matching over 11 bases. Germline trimming cut 3 bases from V and 3 bases from J; bases unmatched to any gene: 16. CDR1 is SGHDT and CDR2 is YYEEEE in the germline V gene. The length of the CDR3 is 19 residues. Combining the CDR3 with reference TRBV5-6 and TRBJ2-5 gives the whole variable domain DAGVTQSPTHLIKTRGQQVTLRCSPKSGHDTVSWYQQALGQGPQFIFQYYEEEERQRGNFPDRFSGHQFPNYSSELNVNALLLGDSALYLCASSSGSASGRYIKETQYFGPGTRLLVL.

This chain's CDR3 is CASSQGDTPTYEQYF. Written as DNA, the CDR3 is TGCGCCAGCAGCCAAGGGGACACACCAACCTACGAGCAGTACTTC. The chain has TRBV4-3 and TRBJ2-7; maybe TRBD1 (6 bases). This CDR3 contains 15 residues. V was cut by 1 base and J by 2 bases, with 12 bases left in between. The V gene's germline CDR1 is LGHNA and CDR2 YSLEER.

This chain connects TRBV13 to TRBJ2-7; tentatively, D is TRBD1 or TRBD2 (5 bases each). CDR3 length: 13 amino acids. In germline, CDR1 is PRHDT, CDR2 FYEKMQ (reference sequence). V lost 0 bases to trimming and J lost 9 bases, with 12 bases between them. The CDR3 protein is CASSLGGDGGQYF. The CDR3 DNA is TGTGCCAGCAGCTTAGGCGGCGATGGGGGGCAGTACTTC.

The rearrangement joins TRBV15 to TRBJ1-2; 8 bases map to TRBD1. V lost 0 bases, J lost 0 bases, and 3 bases stayed unmatched. In germline, CDR1 is LNHNV, CDR2 YYDKDF (reference sequence). The CDR3 consists of 16 residues. CDR3 coding DNA: TGTGCCACCAGCAGAGATCGGACAGGGTCTAACTATGGCTACACCTTC. Its protein product is CATSRDRTGSNYGYTF. Full variable domain (missing parts from reference TRBV15 and TRBJ1-2): DAMVIQNPRYQVTQFGKPVTLSCSQTLNHNVMYWYQQKSSQAPKLLFHYYDKDFNNEADTPDNFQSRRPNTSFCFLDIRSPGLGDTAMYLCATSRDRTGSNYGYTFGSGTRLTVV.

CDR3 sequence reads: CASTTGFTEAFF. The CDR3 nucleotides are TGTGCCAGCACAACAGGGTTCACTGAAGCTTTCTTT. The rearrangement uses TRBV7-9 and TRBJ1-1; the D gene is possibly TRBD1 (6 bases). V was clipped by 7 bases and J by 4 bases, with 10 bases between them. There are 12 residues in the CDR3. CDR1 is SEHNR and CDR2 is FQNEAQ in the germline V gene (reference sequence).

The chain uses TRBV5-5 and TRBJ2-6; D remains unclear. Germline V CDR1 and CDR2: SGHKS, YYEKEE (reference sequence). The CDR3 is made up of 18 amino acids. Trimming removed 7 bases from V and 5 bases from J, with 25 bases in between. CDR3 nucleotides: TGTGCCAGCCGAAATATTCTTTGCGTACAAAGTCGGGCCAACGTCCTGACTTTC. Its protein product is CASRNILCVQSRANVLTF.